The following is a TCR beta chain sequence with its context. Its target is not known. The data are from a study of cytomegalovirus exposure and HLA in healthy donors. V lost 2 bases to trimming and J lost 4 bases; unmatched junction nucleotides: 9. This CDR3 region has 16 residues. Looked up from germline, CDR1 is MGHRA and CDR2 is YSYEKL. General study points: The majority of TCR sequences were rare, yet some public TCRs appeared in many donors. Listed as cytomegalovirus-associated were 150 or so TCR beta chains.

Sequenced by immunoSEQ multiplex PCR; TCRdb stores in-frame clones only, minus some. The sample has about 140,000 clones, roughly nine tenths seen once. J is TRBJ2-7 and V is TRBV4-1; TRBD2 matches at 9 bases. Sequenced input: PBMCs. This TCR came from a man aged 18 to 29 in good health and CMV-seronegative. The CDR3 protein is CASSQRGGTSLYEQYF. Here the CDR3 DNA reads TGCGCCAGCAGCCAAAGGGGTGGGACTAGCTTGTACGAGCAGTACTTC.